These 19 T cell receptor beta chains originate from one sample sequenced in a study of T cell clones after liver transplantation. Sequenced by immunoSEQ multiplex PCR; TCRdb stores in-frame clones only, minus some. The sample carries some 33,000 clones, just under 95% recorded once. The sequenced sample was CD8+ T cells from blood, obtained 12 months after liver transplant. All receptors derive from a human patient who received a liver transplant. The T cells may partly be graft donor cells.

The rearrangement links TRBV6-5 to TRBJ2-7, with D uncertain. Trimming removed 0 bases at V and 0 bases at J, with 6 bases between. Germline assignment: CDR1 MNHEY and CDR2 SVGAGI. There are 14 residues in the CDR3. CDR3 sequence: CASSYSRSSYEQYF. The CDR3 DNA reads as TGTGCCAGCAGTTACTCGAGAAGCTCCTACGAGCAGTACTTC.

The CDR3 bases are TGTGCCAGCACCCAGACTAGCGGAGTCATTTACGAGCAGTACTTC. Protein product: CASTQTSGVIYEQYF. This chain joins TRBV27 and TRBJ2-7; 9 nucleotides agree with TRBD2. The CDR3 spans 15 residues. V was pared by 7 bases and J by 4 bases, with 11 bases of the junction left unmatched. Germline V gene lookup returns CDR1 MNHEY and CDR2 SMNVEV (reference sequence).

The rearrangement uses TRBV6-5 and TRBJ2-7, with D perhaps being TRBD1 or TRBD2 (5 bases each). V lost 4 bases and J 5 bases, leaving 15 bases between the germline ends. The germline V gene has CDR1 MNHEY and CDR2 SVGAGI. The length of the CDR3 is 14 residues. CDR3 loop: CASSLGRRGNEQYF. CDR3 bases: TGTGCCAGCAGTTTAGGGAGAAGGGGCAACGAGCAGTACTTC.

The rearrangement joins TRBV5-1 to TRBJ2-5; 7 bases line up with TRBD1. The CDR3 has 14 amino acids. In germline, CDR1 is SGHRS, CDR2 YFSETQ. V shed 7 bases, J shed 1 base, and the junction held 7 bases outside the gene matches. For the CDR3, the DNA is TGCGCCAGCCGATCACAGGGGACCCAAGAGACCCAGTACTTC. It is translated as CASRSQGTQETQYF.

The V and J genes are TRBV29-1 and TRBJ2-1; TRBD1 matches 7 bases. Germline V CDR1 and CDR2: SQVTM, ANQGSEA. The J segment lost 6 bases and the V segment lost 6 bases, leaving 11 bases of the junction unmatched. This CDR3 contains 14 residues. The CDR3 sequence: CSVAGTDKSNEQFF. In DNA form, the CDR3 reads TGCAGCGTGGCCGGGACAGACAAATCCAATGAGCAGTTCTTC.

This chain links TRBV30 with TRBJ2-7; D perhaps matches TRBD2 (6 bases). CDR1 and CDR2 (germline): GTSNPN, SVGIG (reference sequence). The V and J ends lost 0 bases and 5 bases respectively, with 17 bases between them. This CDR3 region has 15 residues. DNA of the CDR3: TGTGCCTGGAGTGTGGTAGGAGGGTTTAGGGACGAGCAGTACTTC. Translating gives CAWSVVGGFRDEQYF.

This clone was picked up one time. The V call is TRBV27, the J call TRBJ2-1, with D maybe TRBD2 (5 bases). The V gene lost 5 bases and the J gene lost 4 bases, with 15 bases spanning the gap. Germline-derived CDR1 and CDR2 are MNHEY and SMNVEV (reference sequence). The CDR3 sequence is 15 residues long. The chain's CDR3 is CASSEGGNYYNEQFF. The DNA of the CDR3 is TGTGCCAGCAGTGAGGGTGGGAACTATTACAATGAGCAGTTCTTC.

The chain has TRBV30 and TRBJ1-2; D gene unclear. Trimming removed 3 bases at V and 10 bases at J, with 12 bases between. The germline V gene has CDR1 GTSNPN and CDR2 SVGIG (reference sequence). There are 11 residues in the CDR3. The chain's CDR3 is CAWSPSGYYTF. In DNA, the CDR3 is TGTGCCTGGAGCCCCTCCGGGTACTACACCTTC. The whole variable domain, remainder taken from reference TRBV30 and TRBJ1-2, is SQTIHQWPATLVQPVGSPLSLECTVEGTSNPNLYWYRQAAGRGLQLLFYSVGIGQISSEVPQNLSASRPQDRQFILSSKKLLLSDSGFYLCAWSPSGYYTFGSGTRLTVV.

This clone was counted a single time. The gene calls are TRBV27 and TRBJ2-7; TRBD2 agrees at 8 bases. The ends lost 6 bases at V and 5 bases at J; junction bases unmatched: 9. The CDR3 length is 14 residues. CDR1 is MNHEY and CDR2 is SMNVEV in the germline V gene (reference sequence). The CDR3, as DNA: TGTGCCAGCAGCCTCCGGGGGGGAATGAACGAGCAGTACTTC. Protein sequence: CASSLRGGMNEQYF.

This chain links TRBV29-1 with TRBJ2-7; D remains ambiguous. The CDR3 has 11 residues. Per germline, CDR1 SQVTM and CDR2 ANQGSEA. V was cut by 4 bases and J by 4 bases, with 8 bases left in between. CDR3 nucleotide sequence: TGCAGCGTTGTCTGGGGTTACGAGCAGTACTTC. This codes for CSVVWGYEQYF.

V and J are TRBV7-3 and TRBJ1-1; D gene ambiguous. The germline V and J ends were trimmed by 0 bases and 1 base, with 3 bases remaining between them. Germline lookup yields CDR1 SGHTA and CDR2 FQGTGA. CDR3 length: 13 amino acids. The chain's CDR3 is CASSLTGNTEAFF. In nucleotides, the CDR3 is TGTGCCAGCAGCTTAACAGGGAACACTGAAGCTTTCTTT. Together with reference TRBV7-3 and TRBJ1-1, the CDR3 gives the full variable domain: GAGVSQTPSNKVTEKGKYVELRCDPISGHTALYWYRQSLGQGPEFLIYFQGTGAADDSGLPNDRFFAVRPEGSVSTLKIQRTERGDSAVYLCASSLTGNTEAFFGQGTRLTVV.

The chain couples TRBV9 to TRBJ2-3; 7 bases agree with TRBD1. Germline CDR1 SGDLS, CDR2 YYNGEE. This CDR3 has 16 residues. V lost 4 bases to trimming and J lost 2 bases; unmatched junction nucleotides: 10. The CDR3 here is CASSNQGRGYTDTQYF. The CDR3 DNA sequence: TGTGCCAGCAGCAATCAGGGCAGGGGGTACACAGATACGCAGTATTTT.

The V gene is TRBV12-5, the J gene TRBJ2-5; a weak D match, TRBD1 (6 bases). V lost 4 bases, J lost 3 bases, and 12 bases lay in between. Germline CDR1 is LGHNT and CDR2 is FRNRAP. This CDR3 has 14 amino acids. CDR3 sequence: CASGSTGNEETQYF. Written as DNA, the CDR3 is TGTGCTAGTGGTTCGACAGGTAACGAAGAGACCCAGTACTTC.

V and J are TRBV4-2 and TRBJ2-3; D unresolved. The V end was cut by 3 bases, the J end by 1 base, with 17 bases between. There are 17 residues in the CDR3. Germline CDR1 and CDR2: LGHNA and YNFKEQ. The CDR3 sequence is CASSHPDGESGTDTQYF. DNA for the CDR3: TGTGCCAGCAGCCACCCGGACGGAGAGAGCGGCACAGATACGCAGTATTTT.

The rearrangement links TRBV19 to TRBJ2-2; no definite D call. The CDR3 runs to 16 residues. The germline V and J ends were trimmed by 6 bases and 0 bases, with 14 bases remaining between them. Germline V gene lookup returns CDR1 LNHDA and CDR2 SQIVND (reference sequence). The CDR3 bases are TGTGCCAGTAGCGAAAAAACAGAGACGAACACCGGGGAGCTGTTTTTT. Amino acid sequence: CASSEKTETNTGELFF.

CDR3 in DNA: TGTGCCAGCAGTTCCGGGGAGGGAGGCCACACAGATACGCAGTATTTT. This encodes CASSSGEGGHTDTQYF. The chain links TRBV27 to TRBJ2-3, with TRBD2 matching over 7 bases. After removal of 4 bases from V and 2 bases from J, the junction contained 9 bases not matched to a gene. Germline-derived CDR1 and CDR2 are MNHEY and SMNVEV (reference sequence). The CDR3 consists of 16 residues.

The chain's CDR3 is CASSEGGGLSSGNTIYF. The CDR3 nucleotides are TGTGCCAGCAGCGAGGGGGGAGGGCTCAGCTCTGGAAACACCATATATTTT. The J gene is TRBJ1-3, the V gene TRBV9, with D possibly being TRBD1 (6 bases). The germline gives CDR1 SGDLS, CDR2 YYNGEE. The CDR3 is 17 amino acids. V was cut by 3 bases and J by 0 bases, with 16 bases left in between.

V usage is TRBV27 and J usage is TRBJ2-2; no firm D call. Trimming took off 5 bases at V and 5 bases at J, with 9 bases between the two ends. This CDR3 comprises 13 residues. Germline-derived CDR1 and CDR2 are MNHEY and SMNVEV (reference sequence). CDR3 DNA: TGTGCCAGCAGTACCTACGGGACCGGGGAGCTGTTTTTT. Its translation is CASSTYGTGELFF.

This clone was detected once. CDR3 sequence: CASSIGEGTGAFNYGYTF. As DNA, the CDR3 is TGTGCCAGTAGTATAGGGGAGGGGACAGGGGCCTTTAACTATGGCTACACCTTC. The V and J genes are TRBV19 and TRBJ1-2, with 10 bases matching TRBD1. The CDR3 sequence is 18 residues long. V gave up 1 base and J gave up 1 base; unmatched junction bases: 9. CDR1 is LNHDA and CDR2 is SQIVND in the germline V gene (reference sequence).